Shown below are 17 T cell receptor beta chains from a single sample sequenced in a study of T cells in Graves' hyperthyroidism and ophthalmopathy (dated by TCRdb to the late 2010s). The method behind the library was multiplex PCR. Sequencing was performed on an Illumina HiSeq 2000. Amplification of TCR beta CDR3 regions was carried out from RNA transcripts. For the first round of RT-PCR on the TCR CDR3, the HTBI primer set was used together with the Qiagen OneStep RT-PCR kit. TCRdb's own reprocessing of the public reads used fastp at Q25 and MiXCR and kept productive beta chains. Rows merge per CDR3 protein into single entries with the most common DNA and genes. Across this sample there are 500,000 to 650,000 distinct CDR3 sequences, with around 43% seen only once. The top ten constitute around 44% of the sample. The sample was peripheral blood or thyroid tissue (not recorded which). The receptors shown here come from an adult woman with Graves' disease, either hyperthyroidism or ophthalmopathy (not recorded which).

The chain has TRBV29-1 and TRBJ2-7, with 7 bases identical to TRBD1. CDR3 length: 14 residues. The junction had 7 bases not matched to a gene; V was cut back by 1 base and J by 4 bases. Germline assignment: CDR1 SQVTM and CDR2 ANQGSEA. The CDR3 here is CSVEVGTVRYEQYF. DNA of the CDR3: TGCAGCGTTGAAGTTGGGACAGTTAGATACGAGCAGTACTTC.

This clonotype was counted many times. This sequence joins TRBV19 and TRBJ2-6; 7 bases line up with TRBD1. Germline V gene data show CDR1 as LNHDA and CDR2 as SQIVND (reference sequence). This CDR3 has 17 amino acids. With V trimmed by 6 bases and J by 4 bases, 12 bases remained unmatched. CDR3 in DNA: TGTGCCAGTAGAATGACAGGGACCGTTTTGGGGGCCAACGTCCTGACTTTC. Translated: CASRMTGTVLGANVLTF. Combining the CDR3 with reference TRBV19 and TRBJ2-6 gives the whole variable domain DGGITQSPKYLFRKEGQNVTLSCEQNLNHDAMYWYRQDPGQGLRLIYYSQIVNDFQKGDIAEGYSVSREKKESFPLTVTSAQKNPTAFYLCASRMTGTVLGANVLTFGAGSRLTVL.

In the case of this clonotype: At one end, the junction sequence differs from germline, possibly due to a read error. The chain links TRBV29-1 to TRBJ1-1; D is possibly TRBD1 (6 bases). The CDR3 contains 12 residues. Germline assignment: CDR1 SQVTM and CDR2 ANQGSEA. The CDR3 DNA is TGCGGCGTTGAAGGGGGAAGACCTGAAGCTTTCTTT. Translating it yields CGVEGGRPEAFF. The full variable domain, completed using reference TRBV29-1 and TRBJ1-1, is SAVISQKPSRDICQRGTSLTIQCQVDSQVTMMFWYRQQPGQSLTLIATANQGSEATYESGFVIDKFPISRPNLTFSTLTVSNMSPEDSSIYLCGVEGGRPEAFFGQGTRLTVV.

This clonotype showed up many times. The chain is built from TRBV5-1 and TRBJ1-1, with D unclear. Germline CDR1 and CDR2: SGHRS and YFSETQ. CDR3 length equals 14 residues. V was shortened by 3 bases and J by 2 bases, with 11 bases between the two germline ends. The CDR3 nucleotides read TGCGCCAGCAGCTCTGACGGTCGAAACACTGAAGCTTTCTTT. Amino acids: CASSSDGRNTEAFF.

The chain combines TRBV12-3 or TRBV12-4 with TRBJ1-5; possible D gene TRBD1, 6 bases. The CDR3 has 13 residues. Trimming removed 6 bases at V and 4 bases at J, with 10 bases between. The CDR3 is CASRGARNQPQHF. The CDR3 nucleotides are TGTGCCAGCAGGGGGGCGCGGAATCAGCCCCAGCATTTT.

The chain couples TRBV7-9 to TRBJ2-5, with TRBD2 matching over 12 bases. CDR1 is SEHNR, CDR2 FQNEAQ, per germline (reference sequence). Unmatched junction bases numbered 9, after V lost 5 bases and J lost 5 bases. The length of the CDR3 is 16 residues. CDR3 sequence reads: CASSPRLAGARETQYF. CDR3 DNA sequence: TGTGCCAGCAGCCCACGACTAGCGGGAGCCCGGGAGACCCAGTACTTC. The full variable domain, with the rest looked up from reference TRBV7-9 and TRBJ2-5, is DTGVSQNPRHKITKRGQNVTFRCDPISEHNRLYWYRQTLGQGPEFLTYFQNEAQLEKSRLLSDRFSAERPKGSFSTLEIQRTEQGDSAMYLCASSPRLAGARETQYFGPGTRLLVL.

This clonotype was seen ten or more times. The J gene is TRBJ1-6, the V gene TRBV10-2, with 9 bases identical to TRBD1. J was trimmed by 9 bases and V by 6 bases; bases with no gene match: 12. From germline, CDR1 is WSHSY and CDR2 SAAADI. This CDR3 contains 16 residues. The CDR3: CASSPLTGDRVSPLHF. CDR3 nucleotides: TGCGCCAGCAGCCCACTCACCGGGGACAGGGTTTCACCCCTCCACTTT.

This clonotype was recorded once. The J gene is TRBJ2-6, the V gene TRBV25-1, with D unclear. The V gene lost 6 bases and the J gene lost 1 base, with 10 bases spanning the gap. This CDR3 is 15 amino acids long. Germline loops: CDR1 MGHDK, CDR2 SYGVNS. The CDR3 nucleotides read TGTGCCAGCAGCTGGTTACTATCTGGGGCCAACGTCCTGACTTTC. The encoded protein is CASSWLLSGANVLTF.

This clonotype was found a few times. The chain uses TRBV7-3 and TRBJ2-5; D may correspond to TRBD1 or TRBD2 (5 bases each). Trimming shortened V by 5 bases and J by 6 bases, and 19 bases separated the two germline ends. Germline assignment: CDR1 SGHTA and CDR2 FQGTGA. The CDR3 totals 15 residues. The CDR3 loop is CASSEDGAGVKTQYF. CDR3 nucleotides: TGTGCCAGCAGCGAGGACGGGGCAGGCGTGAAGACCCAGTACTTC.

The genes are TRBV29-1 and TRBJ2-7; 7 nucleotides line up with TRBD1. CDR1 and CDR2 from the germline V gene are SQVTM and ANQGSEA. There are 13 residues in the CDR3. V was pared by 4 bases and J by 4 bases, with 7 bases of the junction left unmatched. CDR3 in DNA: TGCAGCGTTGGGGATGGGACAGTGTACGAGCAGTACTTC. This gives the protein CSVGDGTVYEQYF.

The table lists this clonotype with many counts. The V call is TRBV6-2 or TRBV6-3, the J call TRBJ2-2; unclear D gene. V lost 7 bases and J 10 bases, leaving 10 bases between the germline ends. Germline lookup yields CDR1 MNHEY and CDR2 SVGEGT. The CDR3 spans 11 residues. DNA for the CDR3: TGTGCCAGCAACACGCTAGAGGAGCTGTTTTTT. It is translated as CASNTLEELFF.

This clonotype was seen a handful of times. Its ends do not fully match the called genes, so a read error is possible. V usage is TRBV7-7 and J usage is TRBJ1-1; the D gene is possibly TRBD1 (5 bases). CDR1 and CDR2 (germline): SSHAT, FNYEAQ (reference sequence). The CDR3 is 13 amino acids. This CDR3 is CASSPRDISEAFF. CDR3 DNA sequence: TGTGCTAGCAGCCCCAGGGATATATCGGAGGCTTTCTTT. Full variable domain (rest looked up from reference TRBV7-7 and TRBJ1-1): GAGVSQSPRYKVTKRGQDVTLRCDPISSHATLYWYQQALGQGPEFLTYFNYEAQPDKSGLPSDRFSAERPEGSISTLTIQRTEQRDSAMYRCASSPRDISEAFFGQGTRLTVV.

This clonotype appeared many times. The chain recombines TRBV19 with TRBJ2-5; 12 nucleotides line up with TRBD2. Trimming at V came to 7 bases and at J to 4 bases, leaving 10 bases not matched to a gene. The germline V gene has CDR1 LNHDA and CDR2 SQIVND (reference sequence). The CDR3 extends over 16 amino acids. The CDR3 coding sequence is TGTGCCAGTACCAACCGACTAGCGGGAGTTGGAGAGACCCAGTACTTC. It specifies CASTNRLAGVGETQYF.

This clonotype was detected only once. The V gene is TRBV29-1, the J gene TRBJ2-5; TRBD2 agrees at 8 bases. The CDR3 is made up of 15 amino acids. V shed 5 bases and J 4 bases; nucleotides not matched to a gene: 12. Germline V CDR1 and CDR2: SQVTM, ANQGSEA. The CDR3 DNA reads as TGCAGCGTTTACCGGGAGGGTAGGAGGCGAGAGACCCAGTACTTC. Translating gives CSVYREGRRRETQYF.

This clonotype was found a few times. The chain is built from TRBV29-1 and TRBJ2-6; 11 nucleotides line up with TRBD1. This CDR3 contains 17 residues. The V gene end was trimmed by 3 bases and the J gene end by 1 base; junction bases not matched to a gene: 5. The germline gives CDR1 SQVTM, CDR2 ANQGSEA. The CDR3 nucleotides read TGCAGCGTTGACTTGGGACAGGGGGTGTCTGGGGCCAACGTCCTGACTTTC. Its protein is CSVDLGQGVSGANVLTF.

The J gene is TRBJ1-4, the V gene TRBV15; a possible D gene is TRBD1 (5 bases). The germline CDR1 and CDR2 sequences are LNHNV and YYDKDF (reference sequence). Trimming took off 0 bases at V and 0 bases at J, with 8 bases between the two ends. The CDR3 has 16 residues. CDR3 loop: CATSREGTATNEKLFF. DNA for the CDR3: TGTGCCACCAGCAGAGAGGGGACCGCAACTAATGAAAAACTGTTTTTT. Full variable domain (rest looked up from reference TRBV15 and TRBJ1-4): DAMVIQNPRYQVTQFGKPVTLSCSQTLNHNVMYWYQQKSSQAPKLLFHYYDKDFNNEADTPDNFQSRRPNTSFCFLDIRSPGLGDTAMYLCATSREGTATNEKLFFGSGTQLSVL.

This clonotype was seen a few times. The rearrangement uses TRBV12-3 or TRBV12-4 and TRBJ1-2; D is ambiguous. This CDR3 comprises 10 residues. V dropped 4 bases and J dropped 13 bases, with 10 bases sitting between them. This chain's CDR3 is CASSYGLATF. As DNA, the CDR3 is TGTGCCAGCAGTTATGGCCTTGCCACCTTC.